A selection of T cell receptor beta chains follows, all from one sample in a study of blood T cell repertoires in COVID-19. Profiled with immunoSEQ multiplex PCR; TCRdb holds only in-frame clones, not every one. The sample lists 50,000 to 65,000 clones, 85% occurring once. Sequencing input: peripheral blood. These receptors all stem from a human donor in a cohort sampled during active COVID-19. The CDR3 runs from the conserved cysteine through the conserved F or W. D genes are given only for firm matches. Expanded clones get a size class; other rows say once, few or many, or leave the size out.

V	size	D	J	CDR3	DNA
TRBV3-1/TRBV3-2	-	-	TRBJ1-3	CASSHPGGGGWGSGNTIYF	TGTGCCAGCAGCCATCCTGGCGGGGGTGGTTGGGGCTCTGGAAACACCATATATTTT
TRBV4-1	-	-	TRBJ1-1	CASSQATVMGAFF	TGCGCCAGCAGCCAAGCGACAGTGATGGGAGCTTTCTTT
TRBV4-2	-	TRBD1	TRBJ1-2	CASSTGTGGSYGYTF	TGTGCCAGCAGCACAGGGACAGGGGGGAGTTATGGCTACACCTTC
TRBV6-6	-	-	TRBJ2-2	CASSYSTGRTGELFF	TGTGCCAGCAGTTACTCGACAGGGAGGACCGGGGAGCTGTTTTTT
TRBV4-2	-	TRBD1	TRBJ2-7	CASSQDRTGAVYEQYF	TGTGCCAGCAGCCAAGATAGGACAGGGGCCGTCTACGAGCAGTACTTC
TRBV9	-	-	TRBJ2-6	CASNPGENSGANVLTF	TGTGCCAGCAACCCAGGGGAAAACTCTGGGGCCAACGTCCTGACTTTC
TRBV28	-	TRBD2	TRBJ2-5	CASSLRFGGQETQYF	TGTGCCAGCAGTCTTAGGTTCGGGGGGCAAGAGACCCAGTACTTC
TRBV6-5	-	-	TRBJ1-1	CASKYRENTEAFF	TGTGCCAGCAAGTACAGGGAGAACACTGAAGCTTTCTTT
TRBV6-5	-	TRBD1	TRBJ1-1	CASSYSRTGDTEAFF	TGTGCCAGCAGTTACTCCCGGACAGGGGACACTGAAGCTTTCTTT
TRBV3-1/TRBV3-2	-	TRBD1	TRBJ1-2	CASSQAGAGTGGYGYTF	TGTGCCAGCAGCCAAGCTGGGGCCGGGACAGGGGGCTATGGCTACACCTTC
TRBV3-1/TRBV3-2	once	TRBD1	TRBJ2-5	CASSPGQGFVAQYF	TGTGCCAGCAGCCCCGGACAGGGCTTCGTGGCCCAGTACTTC
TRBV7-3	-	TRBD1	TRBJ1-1	CASSPQGQTGTEAFF	TGTGCCAGCAGTCCACAGGGGCAGACGGGGACTGAAGCTTTCTTT
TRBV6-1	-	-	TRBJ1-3	CASSEALIYF	TGTGCCAGCAGTGAAGCTCTCATATATTTT
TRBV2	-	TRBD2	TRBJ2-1	CASSELTSGYNEQFF	TGTGCCAGCAGTGAACTTACTAGCGGGTACAATGAGCAGTTCTTC
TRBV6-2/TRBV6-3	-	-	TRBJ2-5	CASSLLPGQSRPETQYF	TGTGCCAGCAGTCTCTTACCGGGACAAAGCCGACCGGAGACCCAGTACTTC
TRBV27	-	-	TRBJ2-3	CASTSGFTDTQYF	TGTGCCAGCACCTCGGGGTTCACAGATACGCAGTATTTT
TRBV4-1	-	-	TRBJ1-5	CASSQEGGVSNQPQHF	TGCGCCAGCAGCCAAGAGGGAGGGGTAAGCAATCAGCCCCAGCATTTT
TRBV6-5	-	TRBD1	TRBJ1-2	CASSIDRGTYGYTF	TGTGCCAGCAGTATCGACAGGGGCACCTATGGCTACACCTTC
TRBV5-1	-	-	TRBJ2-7	CASKTGSSYEQYF	TGCGCCAGCAAGACTGGAAGCTCCTACGAGCAGTACTTC
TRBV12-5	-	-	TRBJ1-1	CASGLPNGGTEAFF	TGTGCTAGTGGTTTACCCAACGGAGGGACTGAAGCTTTCTTT
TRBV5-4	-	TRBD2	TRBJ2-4	CASSPSSGGAENIQYF	TGTGCCAGCAGCCCTTCTAGCGGGGGGGCCGAAAACATTCAGTACTTC
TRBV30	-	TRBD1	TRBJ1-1	CAWMAGGITEAFF	TGTGCCTGGATGGCAGGGGGCATAACTGAAGCTTTCTTT
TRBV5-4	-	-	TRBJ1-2	CASSSGSNYGYTF	TGTGCCAGCAGCTCCGGGAGTAACTATGGCTACACCTTC
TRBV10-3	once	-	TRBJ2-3	CAIGTVASDTQYF	TGTGCCATCGGGACTGTAGCTTCAGATACGCAGTATTTT
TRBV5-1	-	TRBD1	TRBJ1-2	CASSPRDRTGYTF	TGCGCCAGCAGCCCCAGGGACAGAACTGGCTACACCTTC
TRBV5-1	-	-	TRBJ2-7	CASRDSPPAHEQYF	TGCGCCAGCAGAGATAGCCCCCCAGCCCACGAGCAGTACTTC
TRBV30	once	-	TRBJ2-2	CAWSIQTGELFF	TGTGCCTGGAGTATACAAACCGGGGAGCTGTTTTTT